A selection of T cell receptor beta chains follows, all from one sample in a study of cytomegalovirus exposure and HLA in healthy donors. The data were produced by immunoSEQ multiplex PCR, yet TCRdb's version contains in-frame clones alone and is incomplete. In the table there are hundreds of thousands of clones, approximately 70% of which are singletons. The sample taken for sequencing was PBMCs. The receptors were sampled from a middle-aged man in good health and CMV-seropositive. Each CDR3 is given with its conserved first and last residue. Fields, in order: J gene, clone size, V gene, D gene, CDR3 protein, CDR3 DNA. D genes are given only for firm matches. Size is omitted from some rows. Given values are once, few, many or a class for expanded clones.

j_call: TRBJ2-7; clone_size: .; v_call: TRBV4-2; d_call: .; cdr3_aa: CASSLGRDSSYEQYF; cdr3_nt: TGTGCCAGCAGCCTGGGGCGGGACTCCTCCTACGAGCAGTACTTC
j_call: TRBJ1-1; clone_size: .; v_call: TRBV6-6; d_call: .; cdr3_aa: CASTPDRITEAFF; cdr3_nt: TGTGCCAGCACCCCGGACAGAATTACTGAAGCTTTCTTT
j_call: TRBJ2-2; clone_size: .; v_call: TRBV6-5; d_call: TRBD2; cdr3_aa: CASSFAGGLGGELFF; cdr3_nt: TGTGCCAGCAGTTTTGCGGGGGGCTTGGGCGGGGAGCTGTTTTTT
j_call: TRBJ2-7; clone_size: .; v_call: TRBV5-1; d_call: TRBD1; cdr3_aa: CASSLEGQGYEQYF; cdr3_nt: TGCGCCAGCAGCTTGGAAGGACAGGGGTACGAGCAGTACTTC
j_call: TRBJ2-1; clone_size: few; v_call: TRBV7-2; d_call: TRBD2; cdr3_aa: CASSFSGGAYNEQFF; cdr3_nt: TGTGCCAGCAGCTTTAGCGGGGGGGCCTACAATGAGCAGTTCTTC
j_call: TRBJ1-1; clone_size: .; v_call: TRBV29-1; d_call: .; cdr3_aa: CSVEQMMNTEAFF; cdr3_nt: TGCAGCGTCGAACAGATGATGAACACTGAAGCTTTCTTT
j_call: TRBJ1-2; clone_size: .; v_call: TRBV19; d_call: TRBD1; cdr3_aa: CASSRTGSYGYTF; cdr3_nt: TGTGCCAGTAGTCGGACAGGGAGCTATGGCTACACCTTC
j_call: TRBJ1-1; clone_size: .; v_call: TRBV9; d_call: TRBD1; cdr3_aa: CASSGPGTGGVGGTEAFF; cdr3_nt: TGTGCCAGCAGCGGACCCGGGACAGGGGGCGTTGGGGGCACTGAAGCTTTCTTT
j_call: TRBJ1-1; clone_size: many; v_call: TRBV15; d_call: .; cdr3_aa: CATTLGGTKNTEAFF; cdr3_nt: TGTGCCACCACGCTCGGGGGGACCAAGAACACTGAAGCTTTCTTT
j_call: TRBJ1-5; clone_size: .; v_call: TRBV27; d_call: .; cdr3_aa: CASSLGRGDQPQHF; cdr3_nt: TGTGCCAGCAGTTTGGGCAGGGGTGATCAGCCCCAGCATTTT
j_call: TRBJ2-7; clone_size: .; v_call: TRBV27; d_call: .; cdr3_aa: CASSLSWGPSYEQYF; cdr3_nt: TGTGCCAGCAGTTTATCCTGGGGGCCCTCCTACGAGCAGTACTTC
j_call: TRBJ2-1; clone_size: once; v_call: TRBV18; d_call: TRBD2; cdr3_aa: CASSPQMGTRRDPANEQFF; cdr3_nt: TGTGCCAGCTCACCACAAATGGGGACTAGAAGAGATCCGGCAAATGAGCAGTTCTTC
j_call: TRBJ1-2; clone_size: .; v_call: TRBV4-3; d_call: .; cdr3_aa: CASSPTPPGYYGYTF; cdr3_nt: TGCGCCAGCAGCCCCACCCCCCCAGGGTACTATGGCTACACCTTC
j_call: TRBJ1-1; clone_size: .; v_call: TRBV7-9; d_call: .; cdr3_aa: CASSLGGTGKRAFF; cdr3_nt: TGTGCCAGCAGCTTGGGGGGAACAGGAAAGAGGGCTTTCTTT
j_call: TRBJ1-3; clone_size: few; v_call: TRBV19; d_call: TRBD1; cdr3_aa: CASRDRGIGNTIYF; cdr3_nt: TGTGCCAGTCGGGACAGGGGGATCGGAAACACCATATATTTT
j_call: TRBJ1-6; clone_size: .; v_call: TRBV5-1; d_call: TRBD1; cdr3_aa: CASSLKLGQNSPLHF; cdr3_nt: TGCGCCAGCAGCCTCAAATTGGGACAGAATTCACCCCTCCACTTT
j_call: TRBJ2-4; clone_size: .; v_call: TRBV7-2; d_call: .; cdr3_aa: CASSQVVDLAKNIQYF; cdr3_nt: TGTGCCAGCAGCCAGGTCGTAGACCTAGCCAAAAACATTCAGTACTTC
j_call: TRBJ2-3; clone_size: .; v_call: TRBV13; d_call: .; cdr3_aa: CASSWGYTDTQYF; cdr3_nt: TGTGCCAGCAGCTGGGGCTACACAGATACGCAGTATTTT
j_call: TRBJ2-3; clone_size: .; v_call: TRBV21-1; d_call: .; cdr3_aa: CASSKPGDSGGTDTQYF; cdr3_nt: TGTGCCAGCAGCAAACCGGGAGACTCCGGGGGCACAGATACGCAGTATTTT
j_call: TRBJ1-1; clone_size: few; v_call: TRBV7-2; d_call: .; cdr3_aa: CASSLSPDEAFF; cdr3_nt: TGTGCCAGCAGCTTATCCCCAGATGAAGCTTTCTTT
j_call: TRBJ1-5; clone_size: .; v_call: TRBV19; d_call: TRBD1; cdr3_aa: CASGWEGTGGYSNQPQHF; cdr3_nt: TGTGCCAGTGGCTGGGAGGGGACAGGGGGGTATAGCAATCAGCCCCAGCATTTT
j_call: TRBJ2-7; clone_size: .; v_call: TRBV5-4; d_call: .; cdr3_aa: CASSTGQLIPHF; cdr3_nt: TGTGCCAGCAGCACGGGACAACTCATCCCCCACTTC
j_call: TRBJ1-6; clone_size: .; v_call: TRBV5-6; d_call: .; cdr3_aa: CASSLDPDRDSPLHF; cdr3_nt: TGTGCCAGCAGCCTGGACCCCGATCGGGATTCACCCCTCCACTTT
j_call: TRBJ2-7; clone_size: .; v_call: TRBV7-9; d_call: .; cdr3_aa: CASRGRATYEQYF; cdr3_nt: TGTGCCAGCCGCGGCAGGGCTACTTACGAGCAGTACTTC
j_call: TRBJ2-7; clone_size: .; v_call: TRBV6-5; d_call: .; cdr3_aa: CASRADISYEQYF; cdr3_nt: TGTGCCAGCAGGGCGGACATCTCTTACGAGCAGTACTTC
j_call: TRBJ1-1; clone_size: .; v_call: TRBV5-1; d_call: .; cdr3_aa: CASSSGPGDTEAFF; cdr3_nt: TGCGCCAGCAGCTCGGGGCCAGGGGACACTGAAGCTTTCTTT
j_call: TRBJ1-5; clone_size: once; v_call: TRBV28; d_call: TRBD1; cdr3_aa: CASIYGTGNQPQHF; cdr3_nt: TGTGCCAGCATCTACGGGACAGGGAATCAGCCCCAGCATTTT
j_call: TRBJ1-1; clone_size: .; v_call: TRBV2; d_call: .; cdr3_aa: CASTGEAGMNTEAFF; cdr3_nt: TGTGCCAGCACCGGCGAAGCGGGCATGAACACTGAAGCTTTCTTT
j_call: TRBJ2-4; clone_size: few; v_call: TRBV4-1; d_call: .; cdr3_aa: CASSQAKGGVGIQYF; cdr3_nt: TGCGCCAGCAGCCAGGCAAAGGGCGGGGTAGGCATTCAGTACTTC
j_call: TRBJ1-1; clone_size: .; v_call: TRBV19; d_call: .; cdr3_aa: CASSTGAWNTEAFF; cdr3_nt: TGTGCCAGTAGTACAGGGGCGTGGAACACTGAAGCTTTCTTT
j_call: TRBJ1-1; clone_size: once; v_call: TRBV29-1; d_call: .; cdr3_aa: CSAAYNTEAFF; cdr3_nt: TGCAGCGCCGCGTATAACACTGAAGCTTTCTTT
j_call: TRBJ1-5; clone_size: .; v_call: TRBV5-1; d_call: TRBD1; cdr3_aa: CASSLGDRVGSQPQHF; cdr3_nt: TGCGCCAGCAGCTTGGGTGACAGGGTAGGGTCTCAGCCCCAGCATTTT
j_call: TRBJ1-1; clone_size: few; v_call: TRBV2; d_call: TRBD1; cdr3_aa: CASLTGRKGTEAFF; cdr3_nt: TGTGCCAGTCTGACAGGGCGGAAGGGAACTGAAGCTTTCTTT
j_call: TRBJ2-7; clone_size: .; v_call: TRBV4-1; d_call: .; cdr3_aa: CASSQSRGTAYEQYF; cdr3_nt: TGCGCCAGCAGCCAGAGCCGGGGGACAGCCTACGAGCAGTACTTC
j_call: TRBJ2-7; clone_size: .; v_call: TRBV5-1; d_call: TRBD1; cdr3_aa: CASSVRDRGYEQYF; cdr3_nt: TGCGCCAGCAGCGTCCGGGACAGGGGTTACGAGCAGTACTTC
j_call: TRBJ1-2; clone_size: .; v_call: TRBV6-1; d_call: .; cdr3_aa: CASSDRGGINYGYTF; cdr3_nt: TGTGCCAGCAGTGATAGGGGGGGGATCAACTATGGCTACACCTTC
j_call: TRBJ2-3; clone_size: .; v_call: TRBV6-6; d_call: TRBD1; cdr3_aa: CASKHNRGDTQYF; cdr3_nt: TGTGCCAGCAAACACAACAGGGGTGATACGCAGTATTTT
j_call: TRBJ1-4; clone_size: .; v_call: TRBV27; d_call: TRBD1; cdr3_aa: CASSPLDRGREKLFF; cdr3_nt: TGTGCCAGCAGTCCCCTGGACAGGGGACGTGAAAAACTGTTTTTT
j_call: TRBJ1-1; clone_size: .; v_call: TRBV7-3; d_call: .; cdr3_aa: CASSPQGSTEAFF; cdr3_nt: TGTGCCAGCAGCCCACAGGGTTCCACTGAAGCTTTCTTT
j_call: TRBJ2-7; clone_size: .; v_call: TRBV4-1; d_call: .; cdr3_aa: CASSQDGTGFYEEQYF; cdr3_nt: TGCGCCAGCAGCCAAGATGGAACAGGTTTTTACGAGGAGCAGTACTTC
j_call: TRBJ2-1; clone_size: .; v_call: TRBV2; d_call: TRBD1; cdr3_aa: CASAHRDRGNNEQFF; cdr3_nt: TGTGCCAGCGCACACCGGGACAGGGGTAACAATGAGCAGTTCTTC
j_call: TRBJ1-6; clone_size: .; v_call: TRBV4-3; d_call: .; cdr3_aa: CASSLDSNSPLHF; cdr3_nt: TGCGCCAGCAGCCTCGACAGTAATTCACCCCTCCACTTT
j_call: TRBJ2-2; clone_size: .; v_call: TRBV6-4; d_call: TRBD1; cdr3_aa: CASSAQGATGELFF; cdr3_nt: TGTGCCAGCAGTGCCCAGGGGGCCACCGGGGAGCTGTTTTTT
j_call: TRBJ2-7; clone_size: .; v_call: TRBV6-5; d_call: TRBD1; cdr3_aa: CASTPPGTESYEQYF; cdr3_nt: TGTGCCAGCACCCCCCCCGGGACAGAATCCTACGAGCAGTACTTC
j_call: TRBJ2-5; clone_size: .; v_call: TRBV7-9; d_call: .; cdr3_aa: CASSSVKGNQETQYF; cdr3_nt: TGTGCCAGCAGCTCGGTTAAGGGGAACCAAGAGACCCAGTACTTC
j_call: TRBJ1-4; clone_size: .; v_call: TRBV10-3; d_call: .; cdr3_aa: CAPSDRTNEKLFF; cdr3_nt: TGTGCCCCCTCAGACAGAACTAATGAAAAACTGTTTTTT
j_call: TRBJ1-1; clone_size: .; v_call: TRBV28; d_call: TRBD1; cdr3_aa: CASSSSKNRGTRETFF; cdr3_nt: TGTGCCAGCAGTTCCTCTAAGAACAGGGGAACTCGAGAGACTTTCTTT
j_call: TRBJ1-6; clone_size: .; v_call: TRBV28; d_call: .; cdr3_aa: CASTSGVVGSPLHF; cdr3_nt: TGTGCCAGCACCAGCGGGGTTGTAGGTTCACCCCTCCACTTT
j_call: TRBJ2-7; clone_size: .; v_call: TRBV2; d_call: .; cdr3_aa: CASSERRGEQYF; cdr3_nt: TGTGCCAGCAGTGAAAGGCGCGGTGAGCAGTACTTC
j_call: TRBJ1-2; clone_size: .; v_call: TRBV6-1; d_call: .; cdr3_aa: CASYLQGGYGYTF; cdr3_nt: TGTGCCAGCTACCTCCAAGGCGGTTATGGCTACACCTTC
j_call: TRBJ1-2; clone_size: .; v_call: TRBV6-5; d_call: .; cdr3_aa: CASTRPPPGYGYTF; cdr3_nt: TGTGCCAGCACCCGACCACCGCCGGGCTATGGCTACACCTTC
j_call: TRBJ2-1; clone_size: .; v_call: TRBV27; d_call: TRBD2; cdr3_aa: CASRLAGRRRNEQFF; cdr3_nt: TGTGCCAGCAGACTAGCGGGGCGGCGTCGCAATGAGCAGTTCTTC